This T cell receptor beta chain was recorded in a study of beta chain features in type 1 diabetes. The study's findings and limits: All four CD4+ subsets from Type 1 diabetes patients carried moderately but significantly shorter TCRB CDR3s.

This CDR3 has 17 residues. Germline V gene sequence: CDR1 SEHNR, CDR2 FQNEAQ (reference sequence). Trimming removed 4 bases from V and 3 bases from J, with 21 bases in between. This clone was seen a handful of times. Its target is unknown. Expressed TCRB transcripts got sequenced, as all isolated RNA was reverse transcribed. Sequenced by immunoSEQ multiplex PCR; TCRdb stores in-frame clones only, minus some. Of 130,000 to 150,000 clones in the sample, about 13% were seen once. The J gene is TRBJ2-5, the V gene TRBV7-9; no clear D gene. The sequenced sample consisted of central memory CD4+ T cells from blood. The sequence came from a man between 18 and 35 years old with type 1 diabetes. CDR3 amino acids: CASSSYRGGEKEETQYF. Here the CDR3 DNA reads TGTGCCAGCAGCTCTTACAGAGGCGGTGAAAAAGAAGAGACCCAGTACTTC.